This T cell receptor (beta chain) derives from a study of blood T cells in healthy people across ages. Across the study: Per two T cells, template switching captured roughly one barcoded beta molecule. Overall study findings and caveats: A strong correlation between TCR beta diversity and naive T cell percentage was seen. Among long-lived donors, naive CD4+ cells were more numerous and diversity higher than in aged donors.

A J-beta primer mix and a sample-barcoded 5' primer were used in a second PCR of about 7 to 12 cycles. Carrying 12 random nucleotides, a template-switch adaptor labeled each individual cDNA molecule. TCRdb fed the 5' RACE reads into MiXCR, producing one record per CDR3 protein. The sample includes nearly 800,000 distinct CDR3 sequences, about 56% of them seen just once. CDR3 length equals 19 residues. From germline, CDR1 is LGHDT and CDR2 YNNKEL (reference sequence). Trimming pared 2 bases from V and 0 bases from J, leaving 17 bases between. This clonotype has a handful of counts. The antigen remains undetermined.

The specimen sequenced was blood. This TCR was sampled from a man between 40 and 49 years old in good health. This sequence joins TRBV3-1 and TRBJ2-6; TRBD1 might be the D (6 bases). The CDR3 loop reads CASSQLIWDTFSGANVLTF. The CDR3 nucleotides read TGTGCCAGCAGCCAACTAATTTGGGACACATTCTCTGGGGCCAACGTCCTGACTTTC.